This record concerns one T cell receptor beta chain sequence. V gave up 10 bases and J gave up 0 bases; unmatched junction bases: 8. CDR1 and CDR2 from the germline V gene are ENHRY and SYGVKD. The CDR3 covers 16 residues. The sample belongs to a study of control samples from healthy donors and cancer patients. The repertoire was sequenced with immunoSEQ multiplex PCR; TCRdb's copy has only in-frame clones and lacks some. This table holds 130,000 or so clones, under 95% found once. Material: blood. The sequence came from a man between 18 and 35 years old in good health. The chain recombines TRBV10-3 with TRBJ2-6, with 8 nucleotides matching TRBD1. The CDR3 sequence: CASRSTGASGANVLTF. CDR3 DNA: TGTGCCAGCCGATCGACAGGGGCCTCTGGGGCCAACGTCCTGACTTTC.